This T cell receptor (beta chain) came from a study of vaccination effects on CD4 cells after COVID-19 (dated by TCRdb to between 2020 and 2023). General notes on the study: In the ViraFEST assay, PBMC were stimulated with viral peptide pools, and TCR sequencing was then used to find antigen-specific CD4+ T cell clonotypes based on their expansion. Across the study, the median time from the second dose to post-vaccine sampling was 72 days (range 14 to 241). Each well held two million PBMC cultured in IMDM containing around 5% human AB serum, around 9.3 IU/ml IL-2 and gentamicin, along with about 9.5 ug/ml peptides. SARS-CoV-2 spike-specific CD4+ TCR repertoires from before and after mRNA vaccination were compared in COVID-19 convalescent patients and in infection-naive vaccine recipients. Altogether, around ten COVID-19 convalescent patients and a few SARS-CoV-2-naive healthy vaccine recipients made up the full study. The Oncomine TCR Beta short-read assay on an Illumina iSeq 100 was used to sequence cultures from other donors in the study. General findings and caveats noted by the study authors: The study was limited by a small number of convalescent patients and lacked early post-infection timepoints. At late post-vaccination timepoints, both infection-induced and vaccine-induced clones showed marked clonal contraction, consistent with waning T cell responses. Among healthy vaccine recipients, nearly all vaccine-induced clones were SARS-CoV-2 mono-reactive, and just 1 of 255 was cross-reactive with common cold coronaviruses.

Libraries came from the immunoSEQ multiplex PCR assay. DNA from the cultured and isolated CD4+ T cells underwent TCR beta CDR3 sequencing. On the authors' methods: The analysis removed non-productive TCR sequences, trimmed reads to the CDR3 region, and retained only CDR3s that were 7 or more amino acids long. Antigen-specific clonotypes were identified with the MANAFEST web app by comparing expansion in peptide wells against reference cultures. Positive clones required FDR<0.05 expansion versus reference and all other wells, odds ratio above 5, and frequency above 0.1% in two replicate wells. Clonotypes significantly expanded in SARS-CoV-2 spike wells and in at least one common cold coronavirus spike condition were defined as cross-reactive. CDR3 similarity was assessed by Levenshtein distance with the stringdist R package, and unrooted trees were built with ape in R 3.6.1. TCRdb holds this immuneACCESS table with in-frame rearrangements only. Some clones are missing; in checked studies, unresolved V genes explain under half, and the rest has no known cause. V and J calls and clone size are copied from that table; D and trimming were computed from the DNA. The sample table contains roughly 40,000 clones; only one count was recorded for around 73% of them. Approximately 7.7% of the sample belongs to the ten largest clones.

This clone has only a few counts. Its antigen is still unknown. No base quality values were provided; no much bigger clone lies one nucleotide off. After 10 to 11 days of culture, CD4+ T cells were isolated with the EasySep CD4+ T cell isolation kit. Two doses of either the BNT162b2 or the mRNA-1273 mRNA SARS-CoV-2 vaccine were administered to participants. Negative nucleocapsid antibody results before and after vaccination confirmed that the healthy vaccine recipients had no prior SARS-CoV-2 infection. On days 3 and 7, half of the culture medium was replaced with fresh IL-2-containing medium. Unless otherwise noted, each peptide stimulation condition was cultured in triplicate wells. PBMC were separated from whole blood using Ficoll-Paque Plus gradient centrifugation and were then either cryopreserved at -140C or used fresh. The QIAamp micro DNA kit was used to extract genomic DNA from the cultured CD4+ T cells.

The CDR3, from cysteine to phenylalanine, totals 12 residues. This entry keeps only the CDR3 DNA: 36 bases, framed from base 1. V is pared back by 6 bases and J by 4 bases, with 10 bases lying between the germline termini. The source material was CD4+ T cells from PBMCs cultured without peptide, sampled after COVID-19 vaccination. Recombination linked TRBV12-3 or TRBV12-4 to TRBJ2-7; tentative D gene TRBD2, with 5 bases matching. This clonotype originated in a human donor who received a COVID-19 vaccine. The nucleotide sequence reads TGTGCCAGCAGGCGCGGACTGTACGAGCAGTACTTC. Its protein reads: CASRRGLYEQYF.